This T cell receptor beta chain was profiled in a study of blood T cell repertoires in COVID-19. Study as a whole: The analysed material was cDNA or gDNA that came from T cells, B-cell-depleted T cells, or PBMCs.

Libraries were prepared by immunoSEQ multiplex PCR; TCRdb keeps only in-frame clonotypes and omits some of them. The table has about 40,000 clones, approximately 90% seen once. The ends were cut back, 4 bases at V and 8 bases at J, with 12 bases in the middle. Germline CDR1 is KGHSH and CDR2 is LQKENI. CDR3 length equals 13 residues. The sequenced material came from peripheral blood. This sequence was found in a man aged 50-59 years in a cohort sampled during active COVID-19. This sequence joins TRBV18 and TRBJ1-5; D is uncertain. CDR3 amino acids: CASSQGVSEPQHF. The CDR3 coding sequence is TGTGCCAGCTCACAGGGAGTTAGCGAGCCCCAGCATTTT. Using reference TRBV18 and TRBJ1-5 for the parts outside the CDR3, the full variable domain is NAGVMQNPRHLVRRRGQEARLRCSPMKGHSHVYWYRQLPEEGLKFMVYLQKENIIDESGMPKERFSAEFPKEGPSILRIQQVVRGDSAAYFCASSQGVSEPQHFGDGTRLSIL.